This T cell receptor beta chain was documented in a study of blood T cell repertoires in COVID-19. The germline V gene encodes CDR1 MNHEY and CDR2 SMNVEV (reference sequence). This CDR3 comprises 14 residues. Deletions cut 7 bases from V and 3 bases from J, with 16 bases between. The assay was immunoSEQ multiplex PCR, and TCRdb's table has in-frame clones only and misses some. The sample records around 220,000 clones, approximately 90% being singletons. Sequencing used PBMCs or T cells enriched from blood (not recorded which). The chain recombines TRBV27 with TRBJ2-7, with TRBD2 as a possible D gene (7 bases). This clonotype originated in a woman in her thirties with acute COVID-19. CDR3 coding DNA: TGTGCCAGCAATACGGGGGGCCCTAACTACGAGCAGTACTTC. Amino acid sequence: CASNTGGPNYEQYF.